Listed here is a single TCR beta chain. Relative to the germline gene, one junction end is altered; a read error may explain this. What the recovered Cohort 3 donors had was two negative PCRs, clearance, or symptom resolution. Authors' analysis steps: How many nucleated cells were present was estimated from reference gene primer amplification. Sequencing was performed with immunoSEQ multiplex PCR; in TCRdb, only in-frame clones are kept and a portion is missing. Clone size and V and J calls were adopted from that table, with D and trimming inferred from the DNA. The table lists almost 200,000 clones, about 89% of them singletons, with about 8.1% in the top ten. The sample comes from a study of blood T cell repertoires in COVID-19. The receptor was derived from a woman aged 18-29 years who had recovered from COVID-19. The sequenced sample was PBMCs or T cells enriched from blood (not recorded which).

CDR3 DNA: TGTGCCAGCACTTTAGCGGGGGGCAGTTACGAGCAGTACTTC. This codes for CASTLAGGSYEQYF. The chain has TRBV28 and TRBJ2-7; 10 bases align to TRBD2. Looked up from germline, CDR1 is MDHEN and CDR2 is SYDVKM. The CDR3 is made up of 14 amino acids.